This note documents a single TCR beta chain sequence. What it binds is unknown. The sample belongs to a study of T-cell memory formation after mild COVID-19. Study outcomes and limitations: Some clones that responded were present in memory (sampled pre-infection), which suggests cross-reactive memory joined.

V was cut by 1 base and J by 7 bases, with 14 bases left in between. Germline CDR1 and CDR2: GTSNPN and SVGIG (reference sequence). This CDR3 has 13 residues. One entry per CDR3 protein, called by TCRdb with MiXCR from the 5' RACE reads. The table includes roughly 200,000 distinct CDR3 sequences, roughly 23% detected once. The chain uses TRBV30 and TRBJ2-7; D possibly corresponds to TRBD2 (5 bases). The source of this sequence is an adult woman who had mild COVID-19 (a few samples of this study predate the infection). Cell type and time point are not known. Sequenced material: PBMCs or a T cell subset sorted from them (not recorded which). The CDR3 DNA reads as TGTGCCTGGAGTGCGTACAACCCGGGGGAGCAGTACTTC. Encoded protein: CAWSAYNPGEQYF.